This is a list of T cell receptor beta chains from one sample in a study of T cell changes during pregnancy in multiple sclerosis. The protocol was immunoSEQ multiplex PCR, while the TCRdb copy is restricted to in-frame clones and leaves out a portion. The table records approximately 21,000 clones, roughly 89% of them present only once. Sequences were derived from CD8+ T cells from peripheral blood mononuclear cells, sampled in the first trimester of pregnancy. The receptors shown here come from a female donor with multiple sclerosis, enrolled in a pregnancy study. Both conserved end residues are part of each CDR3. The D gene is left open where the match is weak. Only part of the rows carry a size: once, few, many, or a class if the clone is expanded.

12 - TRBJ1-2 TRBV13 - CASSLAVYGYTF TGTGCCAGCAGCTTAGCGGTCTATGGCTACACCTTC
16 TRBD1 TRBJ2-7 TRBV7-6 - CASSASGTDNTYEQYF TGTGCCAGCAGCGCATCCGGGACAGACAACACCTACGAGCAGTACTTC
15 TRBD2 TRBJ2-2 TRBV28 - CASSLLAGNTGELFF TGTGCCAGCAGTTTGTTAGCGGGGAACACCGGGGAGCTGTTTTTT
16 - TRBJ2-6 TRBV6-1 - CASSESAVTGANVLTF TGTGCCAGCAGTGAATCGGCGGTAACTGGGGCCAACGTCCTGACTTTC
12 TRBD1 TRBJ1-1 TRBV7-9 few CASSDREFEAFF TGTGCCAGCAGCGACAGGGAGTTTGAAGCTTTCTTT
11 - TRBJ2-1 TRBV18 - CASSLSDEQFF TGTGCCAGCTCACTATCCGATGAGCAGTTCTTC
15 - TRBJ1-2 TRBV4-3 - CASSQDRSGGYGYTF TGCGCCAGCAGCCAAGACAGGAGCGGGGGCTATGGCTACACCTTC
13 TRBD1 TRBJ2-7 TRBV7-6 - CASSPGQGDEQYF TGTGCCAGCAGCCCTGGACAGGGCGACGAGCAGTACTTC
13 - TRBJ2-3 TRBV29-1 - CSVESPSTDTQYF TGCAGCGTTGAGAGTCCAAGCACAGATACGCAGTATTTT
16 TRBD1 TRBJ2-7 TRBV9 once CASSGRTGSGSYEQYF TGTGCCAGCAGCGGTCGGACAGGGTCGGGCTCCTACGAGCAGTACTTC
18 - TRBJ2-7 TRBV21-1 - CASSKSGLAGEGGYEQYF TGTGCCAGCAGCAAATCGGGACTAGCGGGAGAGGGAGGCTACGAGCAGTACTTC
15 - TRBJ2-1 TRBV5-4 - CASSPKQGWRNEQFF TGTGCCAGCAGCCCAAAGCAGGGGTGGCGCAATGAGCAGTTCTTC
16 TRBD2 TRBJ2-7 TRBV23-1 - CASSHSTSGRYHEQYF TGCGCCAGCAGTCACTCGACTAGCGGGAGGTACCACGAGCAGTACTTC
13 - TRBJ2-7 TRBV7-2 - CASGVRGSYEQYF TGTGCCAGCGGGGTAAGGGGTTCCTACGAGCAGTACTTC
15 TRBD2 TRBJ2-3 TRBV4-3 - CASSQDGGLAGGQYF TGCGCCAGCAGCCAAGATGGGGGGCTAGCGGGGGGCCAGTATTTT
14 TRBD2 TRBJ2-7 TRBV28 few CASRRSGRAYEQYF TGTGCCAGCAGACGTAGCGGGAGGGCCTACGAGCAGTACTTC
13 - TRBJ2-3 TRBV5-6 once CASSLGQTDTQYF TGTGCCAGCAGCTTGGGACAAACAGATACGCAGTATTTT
12 - TRBJ2-7 TRBV29-1 - CSVVTGSYEQYF TGCAGCGTTGTAACAGGGAGCTACGAGCAGTACTTC
12 - TRBJ2-1 TRBV2 - CASSGGVYEQFF TGTGCCAGCAGCGGAGGGGTCTATGAGCAGTTCTTC
11 - TRBJ1-2 TRBV21-1 - CASRTGDGYTF TGTGCCAGTAGAACAGGGGACGGCTACACCTTC
13 - TRBJ1-2 TRBV28 - CASSLSGSSGYTF TGTGCCAGCAGTTTATCGGGGAGTAGTGGCTACACCTTC
15 TRBD2 TRBJ2-1 TRBV7-9 - CASTIAGGGWNEQFF TGTGCCAGCACAATAGCGGGAGGGGGTTGGAATGAGCAGTTCTTC
15 - TRBJ2-1 TRBV5-1 - CASRNLGTPHNEQFF TGCGCCAGCAGGAATCTCGGGACACCCCACAATGAGCAGTTCTTC
13 TRBD1 TRBJ1-2 TRBV7-9 - CASRSGTDYGYTF TGTGCCAGCAGGTCCGGGACAGATTATGGCTACACCTTC
14 - TRBJ1-3 TRBV10-3 - CAISDSDNGNTIYF TGTGCCATCAGTGATTCGGACAACGGGAACACCATATATTTT
16 TRBD2 TRBJ2-1 TRBV9 once CASSVGSGSSADEQFF TGTGCCAGCAGCGTCGGTAGCGGGAGCAGTGCGGATGAGCAGTTCTTC
16 TRBD2 TRBJ2-7 TRBV9 - CASSTGTSGNPYEQYF TGTGCCAGCAGCACAGGGACTAGCGGGAACCCCTACGAGCAGTACTTC
16 TRBD1 TRBJ1-1 TRBV5-6 - CASSLRDRPLNTEAFF TGTGCCAGCAGCCTCCGGGACAGGCCTTTGAACACTGAAGCTTTCTTT
15 TRBD1 TRBJ1-1 TRBV7-9 - CASSPPRGESTEAFF TGTGCCAGCAGCCCGCCCAGGGGGGAGAGCACTGAAGCTTTCTTT
14 - TRBJ2-1 TRBV28 - CASTTMSSYNEQFF TGTGCCAGCACCACTATGAGCTCCTACAATGAGCAGTTCTTC
16 TRBD1 TRBJ2-1 TRBV10-2 - CASSLDRFSSYNEQFF TGCGCCAGCAGCCTGGACAGGTTCAGCTCCTACAATGAGCAGTTCTTC
15 TRBD1 TRBJ1-2 TRBV6-5 - CASRKRQGKGYGYTF TGTGCCAGCAGAAAACGACAGGGGAAGGGCTATGGCTACACCTTC
13 - TRBJ2-1 TRBV2 - CASILDYYNEQFF TGTGCCAGCATCTTAGACTATTACAATGAGCAGTTCTTC
15 TRBD1 TRBJ1-2 TRBV27 - CASSLWGTDNYGYTF TGTGCCAGCAGTTTATGGGGGACAGATAACTATGGCTACACCTTC
13 TRBD1 TRBJ1-1 TRBV29-1 - CSVISDRVGEAFF TGCAGCGTCATTTCGGACAGGGTTGGTGAAGCTTTCTTT
13 - TRBJ1-1 TRBV6-1 once CASSEGGRGEAFF TGTGCCAGCAGTGAAGGCGGCCGAGGTGAAGCTTTCTTT
15 TRBD1 TRBJ2-1 TRBV11-3 - CASSLDGTGEDEQFF TGTGCCAGCAGCTTAGACGGGACAGGGGAGGATGAGCAGTTCTTC
15 - TRBJ2-7 TRBV10-3 - CAISSQGSPLYEQYF TGTGCCATCAGTTCACAGGGCTCACCCCTCTACGAGCAGTACTTC
13 - TRBJ2-7 TRBV2 - CASSDSRIIEQYF TGTGCCAGCAGTGATTCGAGAATAATAGAGCAGTACTTC
13 - TRBJ2-7 TRBV21-1 many CASSKRDTYEQYF TGTGCCAGCAGCAAAAGGGACACCTACGAGCAGTACTTC
11 - TRBJ2-7 TRBV27 once CASSLTNEQYF TGTGCCAGCAGTTTAACAAACGAGCAGTACTTC
18 TRBD1 TRBJ2-2 TRBV4-2 - CASSQLQQGLENTGELFF TGTGCCAGCAGCCAACTCCAACAGGGGTTAGAGAACACCGGGGAGCTGTTTTTT
15 TRBD2 TRBJ2-7 TRBV5-4 - CASSDRDYRPHEQYF TGTGCCAGCAGCGACCGGGACTACAGACCCCACGAGCAGTACTTC
14 TRBD2 TRBJ2-1 TRBV25-1 - CASSTSGRSNEQFF TGTGCCAGCAGTACTAGCGGGAGATCGAATGAGCAGTTCTTC
15 - TRBJ2-3 TRBV27 - CASTLGLGITDTQYF TGTGCCAGCACCTTAGGACTCGGAATCACAGATACGCAGTATTTT
16 - TRBJ2-7 TRBV6-6 - CASSYKLNGREGEQYF TGTGCCAGCAGTTATAAGTTAAACGGGAGAGAGGGCGAGCAGTACTTC
13 - TRBJ1-1 TRBV28 - CASNPGRGTEAFF TGTGCCAGCAATCCCGGTCGGGGCACTGAAGCTTTCTTT
15 - TRBJ2-7 TRBV7-9 - CASSHLSGTNYEQYF TGTGCCAGCAGCCATTTATCGGGTACCAACTACGAGCAGTACTTC
17 TRBD1 TRBJ2-6 TRBV4-3 - CASSRQGASSGANVLTF TGCGCCAGCAGCAGACAGGGGGCGAGCTCTGGGGCCAACGTCCTGACTTTC
19 TRBD1 TRBJ2-3 TRBV19 - CASSITLIRTGPALDTQYF TGTGCCAGTAGTATCACCCTCATCAGGACAGGTCCCGCTCTGGATACGCAGTATTTT
13 - TRBJ1-1 TRBV19 - CASTALTGTEAFF TGTGCCAGTACCGCCCTCACCGGCACTGAAGCTTTCTTT
16 - TRBJ2-1 TRBV7-8 - CASSYLRTTTSGEQFF TGTGCCAGCAGCTACCTTCGGACAACCACTTCAGGTGAGCAGTTCTTC
16 - TRBJ1-2 TRBV14 - CASSQEYGDKGLGYTF TGTGCCAGCAGCCAAGAATACGGGGACAAGGGTCTAGGCTACACCTTC
10 - TRBJ2-7 TRBV27 once CASTGPEQYF TGTGCCAGCACTGGGCCCGAGCAGTACTTC